The 24 T cell receptor beta chains presented below share a single source sample, sequenced in a study of monozygotic twins with inflammatory bowel disease. TCRdb re-called the 5' RACE reads; every CDR3 protein appears as one record, without DNA. This table lists about 110,000 distinct CDR3 sequences. Sequencing was done on a sample of blood. All receptors derive from a human donor with ulcerative colitis or Crohn's disease, or a healthy co-twin of an affected twin (not recorded which).

The chain links TRBV2 to TRBJ2-3. Germline V gene data show CDR1 as SNHLY and CDR2 as FYNNEI. This CDR3 region has 12 residues. CDR3 sequence reads: CASSGSTDTQYF.

The chain has TRBV6-5 and TRBJ2-1; TCRdb's assignment of TRBD2 cannot be checked, as there is no DNA. The germline gives CDR1 MNHEY, CDR2 SVGAGI. The CDR3 extends over 16 amino acids. The CDR3 loop is CASSYFGSGSYNEQFF.

The chain recombines TRBV12-3 or TRBV12-4 with TRBJ2-2; there is no DNA to check the TCRdb D call of TRBD1. The CDR3 contains 14 residues. The CDR3 region is CASSPRTRTGELFF.

The rearrangement joins TRBV29-1 to TRBJ1-2. Germline V gives CDR1 SQVTM, CDR2 ANQGSEA. This CDR3 spans 13 amino acids. The CDR3 spells CSGGGGMDYGYTF.

This chain joins TRBV7-9 and TRBJ2-5; with no DNA, the TCRdb D assignment of TRBD1 cannot be verified. The CDR3 contains 17 residues. Germline loops: CDR1 SEHNR, CDR2 FQNEAQ (reference sequence). The CDR3 loop is CASSQWGTGGEYETQYF.

The gene calls are TRBV20-1 and TRBJ2-5; without DNA, the TCRdb call of TRBD1 cannot be checked. The V gene's germline CDR1 is DFQATT and CDR2 SNEGSKA (reference sequence). CDR3 length equals 13 residues. The CDR3 is CSAAQGAGETQYF.

V gene TRBV27 combines with J gene TRBJ2-1; TCRdb picks TRBD1, but there is no DNA to check that call. The CDR3 spans 17 residues. Per the germline V gene, CDR1 is MNHEY and CDR2 is SMNVEV (reference sequence). The CDR3: CASSQHWQGASYNEQFF.

V gene TRBV19 combines with J gene TRBJ2-3; TCRdb's assignment of TRBD1 cannot be checked, as there is no DNA. The CDR3 extends over 16 amino acids. Germline lookup yields CDR1 LNHDA and CDR2 SQIVND (reference sequence). The CDR3: CASTPRAGQSTDTQYF.

V gene TRBV7-2 combines with J gene TRBJ2-1; the D call of TRBD2 rests on TCRdb alone, since no DNA is present to check it. This CDR3 region has 15 residues. Germline V gives CDR1 SGHTA, CDR2 FQGNSA. CDR3: CASSEDPGSYNEQFF.

This rearrangement joins TRBV10-3 to TRBJ1-1. Germline CDR1 is ENHRY and CDR2 is SYGVKD. CDR3 length: 15 amino acids. The CDR3: CAITPTGTSNTEAFF.

The V gene is TRBV5-1, the J gene TRBJ1-1. Germline loops: CDR1 SGHRS, CDR2 YFSETQ. This CDR3 spans 12 amino acids. The CDR3 here is CASSQGEGEAFF.

This CDR3 is CSAPTSGVTETQYF. The chain is built from TRBV20-1 and TRBJ2-5; TCRdb calls TRBD2, which cannot be checked without DNA. Germline V gives CDR1 DFQATT, CDR2 SNEGSKA (reference sequence). The CDR3 has 14 amino acids.

The V call is TRBV29-1, the J call TRBJ1-1. Germline V gene sequence: CDR1 SQVTM, CDR2 ANQGSEA. This CDR3 is 13 amino acids long. CDR3 amino acids: CSVEPDGYTEAFF. The whole variable domain, filled in from reference TRBV29-1 and TRBJ1-1, reads SAVISQKPSRDICQRGTSLTIQCQVDSQVTMMFWYRQQPGQSLTLIATANQGSEATYESGFVIDKFPISRPNLTFSTLTVSNMSPEDSSIYLCSVEPDGYTEAFFGQGTRLTVV.

This rearrangement joins TRBV7-3 to TRBJ2-5; without DNA, the TCRdb call of TRBD2 cannot be checked. This CDR3 spans 16 amino acids. CDR1 and CDR2 from the germline V gene are SGHTA and FQGTGA. The CDR3 reads CASSRTSGMAQETQYF.

V is TRBV6-1 and J is TRBJ1-1. The CDR3 contains 16 residues. Germline CDR1 is MNHNS and CDR2 is SASEGT. The CDR3 loop is CASTNNQGLGSTEAFF.

The rearrangement links TRBV20-1 to TRBJ2-7; TCRdb calls TRBD1, which cannot be checked without DNA. CDR1 DFQATT and CDR2 SNEGSKA come from the germline V gene (reference sequence). The CDR3 covers 14 residues. This CDR3 reads CSATGQGDSYEQYF.

The genes are TRBV7-8 and TRBJ2-1; the TCRdb D gene call, TRBD1, has no DNA to confirm it. The CDR3 is 15 residues long. Per the germline V gene, CDR1 is SGHVS and CDR2 is FQNEAQ. The CDR3 here is CASSLGRGLYNEQFF.

The chain employs TRBV5-1 and TRBJ2-2; TCRdb lists TRBD1, though no DNA is available to test this call. Germline CDR1 is SGHRS and CDR2 is YFSETQ. The CDR3 is made up of 16 amino acids. The CDR3 protein is CASSLLQGALTGELFF.

The rearrangement joins TRBV7-2 to TRBJ2-7. CDR1 SGHTA and CDR2 FQGNSA come from the germline V gene. The length of the CDR3 is 11 residues. CDR3 protein: CASSRFDEQYF.

The chain links TRBV4-2 to TRBJ2-3. Germline CDR1 and CDR2: LGHNA and YNFKEQ. The CDR3 is 13 residues long. CDR3 sequence: CASSQLSTDTQYF.

The chain carries TRBV24-1 and TRBJ2-1; absent DNA, TCRdb's TRBD2 call cannot be checked. The germline CDR1 and CDR2 sequences are KGHDR and SFDVKD. The CDR3 runs to 17 residues. CDR3 amino acids: CATSDSGGASGSHEQFF.

The chain employs TRBV7-2 and TRBJ2-1; TCRdb outputs TRBD2, but without DNA this stays unchecked. This CDR3 has 16 amino acids. Per the germline V gene, CDR1 is SGHTA and CDR2 is FQGNSA. The CDR3 loop is CASSPGLGSSYNEQFF.

V usage is TRBV12-3 or TRBV12-4 and J usage is TRBJ2-1; TCRdb's assignment of TRBD2 cannot be checked, as there is no DNA. This CDR3 spans 17 amino acids. The CDR3 is CASSKTSGGPKLNEQFF.

V is TRBV4-3 and J is TRBJ1-2. The germline CDR1 and CDR2 sequences are LGHNA and YSLEER. The CDR3 is 14 residues long. CDR3 in amino acids: CASSQDSGHYGYTF.